This T cell receptor beta chain was recorded in a study of blood T cells in healthy people across ages. A second roughly 6 to 12 cycle PCR used barcoded and J-beta primers. MiXCR, applied by TCRdb to the 5' RACE reads, yields one record per CDR3 protein. The sample lists about 1,400,000 distinct CDR3 sequences, approximately 42% seen once, with roughly 8.2% in the top ten. The CDR3 totals 13 residues. Sequenced material: blood. The TCR sequence derives from a woman in her late teens or twenties in good health. The V call is TRBV12-3 or TRBV12-4, the J call TRBJ2-4; the D gene is possibly TRBD1 (5 bases). The last part of the DNA fits TRBJ2-5 better; the J call may be wrong. The chain's CDR3 is CASSFTKGETQYF. CDR3 DNA: TGTGCCAGCAGTTTTACCAAGGGGGAGACCCAGTACTTC.